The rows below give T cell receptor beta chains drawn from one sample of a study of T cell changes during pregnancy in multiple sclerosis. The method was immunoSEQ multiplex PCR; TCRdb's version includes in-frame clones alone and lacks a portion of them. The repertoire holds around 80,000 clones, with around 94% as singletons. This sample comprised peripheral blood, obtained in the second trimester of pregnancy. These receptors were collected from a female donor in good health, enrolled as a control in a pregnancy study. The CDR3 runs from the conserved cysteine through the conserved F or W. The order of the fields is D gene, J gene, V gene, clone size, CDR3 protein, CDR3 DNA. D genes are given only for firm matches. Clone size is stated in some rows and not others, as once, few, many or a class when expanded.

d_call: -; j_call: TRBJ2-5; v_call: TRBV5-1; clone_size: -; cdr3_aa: CASSLGAQETQYF; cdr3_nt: TGCGCCAGCAGCTTGGGGGCACAAGAGACCCAGTACTTC
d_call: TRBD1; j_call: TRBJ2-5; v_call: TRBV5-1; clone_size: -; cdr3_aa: CASSWGQGIKETQYF; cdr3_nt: TGCGCCAGCAGCTGGGGACAGGGGATAAAAGAGACCCAGTACTTC
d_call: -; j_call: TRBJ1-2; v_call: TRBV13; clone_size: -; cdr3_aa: CASSSGAIYNYGYTF; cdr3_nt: TGTGCCAGCAGCTCGGGAGCGATTTATAACTATGGCTACACCTTC
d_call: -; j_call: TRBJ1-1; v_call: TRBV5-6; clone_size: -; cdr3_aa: CASSLAGNTEAFF; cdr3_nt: TGTGCCAGCAGCTTGGCGGGAAACACTGAAGCTTTCTTT
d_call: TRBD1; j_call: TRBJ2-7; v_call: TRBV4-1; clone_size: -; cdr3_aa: CASSLGRDRSYEQYF; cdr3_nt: TGCGCCAGCAGCTTGGGCCGGGACAGATCCTACGAGCAGTACTTC
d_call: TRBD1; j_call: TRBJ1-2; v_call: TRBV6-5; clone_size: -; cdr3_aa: CASSRGDRGTSGYTF; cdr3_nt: TGTGCCAGCAGTCGCGGGGACAGGGGTACGAGCGGCTACACCTTC
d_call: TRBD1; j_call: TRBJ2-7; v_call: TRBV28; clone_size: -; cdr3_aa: CASSLRTGVDEQYF; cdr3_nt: TGTGCCAGCAGTTTAAGGACAGGGGTGGACGAGCAGTACTTC
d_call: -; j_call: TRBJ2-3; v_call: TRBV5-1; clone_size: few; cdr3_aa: CASSLEGQSTDTQYF; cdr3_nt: TGCGCCAGCAGCTTGGAGGGACAAAGCACAGATACGCAGTATTTT
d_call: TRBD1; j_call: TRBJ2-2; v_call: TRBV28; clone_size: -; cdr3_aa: CASSLGQGFFGVPGELFF; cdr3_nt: TGTGCCAGCAGTTTAGGACAGGGTTTCTTTGGAGTCCCCGGGGAGCTGTTTTTT
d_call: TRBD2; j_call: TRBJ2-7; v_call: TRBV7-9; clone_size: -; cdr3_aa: CASSHGTSYEQYF; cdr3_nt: TGTGCCAGCAGCCACGGGACTAGCTACGAGCAGTACTTC
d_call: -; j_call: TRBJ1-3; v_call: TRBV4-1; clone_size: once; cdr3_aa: CASSEQVVPSGNTIYF; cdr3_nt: TGCGCCAGCAGCGAACAGGTTGTTCCCTCTGGAAACACCATATATTTT
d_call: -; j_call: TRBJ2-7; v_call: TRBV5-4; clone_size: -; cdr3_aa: CASSTNRATPGEQYF; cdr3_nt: TGTGCCAGCAGCACGAACAGAGCTACCCCGGGGGAGCAGTACTTC
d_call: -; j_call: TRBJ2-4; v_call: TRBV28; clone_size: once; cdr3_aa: CASSSQTPADQNIQYF; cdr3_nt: TGTGCCAGCAGTTCGCAGACCCCTGCGGATCAAAACATTCAGTACTTC
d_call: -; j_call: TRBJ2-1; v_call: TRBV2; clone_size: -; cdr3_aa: CASIIRREAPFF; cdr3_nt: TGTGCCAGCATAATAAGAAGGGAGGCCCCGTTCTTC
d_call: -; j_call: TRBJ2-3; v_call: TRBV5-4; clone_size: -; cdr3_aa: CASSLERRATDTQYF; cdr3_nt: TGTGCCAGCAGCCTCGAGCGAAGAGCTACAGATACGCAGTATTTT
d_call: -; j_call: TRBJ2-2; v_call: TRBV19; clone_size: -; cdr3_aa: CASSIGSVNTGELFF; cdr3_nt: TGTGCCAGTAGTATTGGCAGTGTAAACACCGGGGAGCTGTTTTTT
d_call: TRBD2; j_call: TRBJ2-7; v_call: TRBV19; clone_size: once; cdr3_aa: CASSTLADRSYEQYF; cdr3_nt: TGTGCCAGTAGTACCCTAGCGGATCGTTCCTACGAGCAGTACTTC
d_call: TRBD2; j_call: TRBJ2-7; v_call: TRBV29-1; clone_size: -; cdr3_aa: CSVQLGLATYEQYF; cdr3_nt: TGCAGCGTCCAGCTCGGACTAGCAACCTACGAGCAGTACTTC
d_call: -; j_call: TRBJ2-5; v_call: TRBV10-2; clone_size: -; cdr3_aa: CASKSGDTYQETQYF; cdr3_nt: TGCGCCAGCAAGTCCGGCGACACCTATCAAGAGACCCAGTACTTC
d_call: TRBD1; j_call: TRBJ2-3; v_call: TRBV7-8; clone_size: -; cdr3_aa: CASSKKRDRVQDTQYF; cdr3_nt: TGTGCCAGCAGCAAAAAGCGGGACAGGGTTCAAGATACGCAGTATTTT
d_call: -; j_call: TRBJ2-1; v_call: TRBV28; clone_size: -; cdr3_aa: CASSFLNPEALYNEQFF; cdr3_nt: TGTGCCAGCAGTTTCCTTAACCCCGAGGCTCTTTACAATGAGCAGTTCTTC
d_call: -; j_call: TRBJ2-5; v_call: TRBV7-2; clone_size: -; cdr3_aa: CASSLVRAETQYF; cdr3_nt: TGTGCCAGCAGCTTAGTCAGGGCAGAGACCCAGTACTTC
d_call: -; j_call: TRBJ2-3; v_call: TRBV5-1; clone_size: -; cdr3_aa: CASSLGKLTDTQYF; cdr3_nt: TGCGCCAGCAGCTTGGGCAAGCTCACAGATACGCAGTATTTT
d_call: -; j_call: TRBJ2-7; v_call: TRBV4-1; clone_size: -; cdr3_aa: CASSQALGYEQYF; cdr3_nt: TGCGCCAGCAGCCAAGCACTAGGCTACGAGCAGTACTTC
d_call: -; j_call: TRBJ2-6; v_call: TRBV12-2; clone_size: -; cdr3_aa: CASRLAPGDRASGANVLTF; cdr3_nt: TGTGCAAGTCGCTTAGCGCCGGGGGACAGGGCCTCTGGGGCCAACGTCCTGACTTTC
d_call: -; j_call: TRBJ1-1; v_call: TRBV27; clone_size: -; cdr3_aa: CASSSFLNTEAFF; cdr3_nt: TGTGCCAGCAGTTCATTCCTGAACACTGAAGCTTTCTTT
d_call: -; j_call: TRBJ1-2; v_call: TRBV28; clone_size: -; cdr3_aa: CASSGGGGRDYGYTF; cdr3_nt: TGTGCCAGCAGCGGGGGCGGGGGCCGGGACTATGGCTACACCTTC
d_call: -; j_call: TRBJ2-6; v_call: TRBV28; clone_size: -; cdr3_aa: CASSRGSGANVLTF; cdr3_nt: TGTGCCAGCAGTAGGGGCTCTGGGGCCAACGTCCTGACTTTC
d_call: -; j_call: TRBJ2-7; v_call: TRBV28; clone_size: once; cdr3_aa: CASSLPGTGTYEQYF; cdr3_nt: TGTGCCAGCAGTTTGCCCGGGACTGGAACCTACGAGCAGTACTTC
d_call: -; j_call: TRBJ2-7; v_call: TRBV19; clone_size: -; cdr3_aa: CASSIDLDSSYEQYF; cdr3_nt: TGTGCCAGTAGTATCGACCTGGACAGCTCCTACGAGCAGTACTTC
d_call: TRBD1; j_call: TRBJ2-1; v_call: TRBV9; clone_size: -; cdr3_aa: CASSVVGQGSDEQFF; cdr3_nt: TGTGCCAGCAGCGTAGTGGGACAGGGGAGCGATGAGCAGTTCTTC
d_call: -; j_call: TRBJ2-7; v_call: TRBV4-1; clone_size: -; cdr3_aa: CASSQEADSAYEQYF; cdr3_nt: TGCGCCAGCAGCCAAGAAGCGGACAGTGCCTACGAGCAGTACTTC
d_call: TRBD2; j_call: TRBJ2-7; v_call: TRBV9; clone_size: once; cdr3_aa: CASSVATVGLADYF; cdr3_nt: TGTGCCAGCAGCGTAGCTACAGTGGGACTAGCGGATTACTTC
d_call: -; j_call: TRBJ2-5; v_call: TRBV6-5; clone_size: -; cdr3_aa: CASSYDSGRETQYF; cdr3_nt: TGTGCCAGCAGTTACGATTCAGGGAGGGAGACCCAGTACTTC
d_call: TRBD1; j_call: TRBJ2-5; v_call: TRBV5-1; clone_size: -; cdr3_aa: CASSLRTGGEETQYF; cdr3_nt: TGCGCCAGCAGCTTGCGGACAGGCGGTGAAGAGACCCAGTACTTC